These T cell receptor beta chains were read from a single sample in a study of T-cell memory formation after mild COVID-19. One entry per CDR3 protein results from TCRdb running MiXCR on the 5' RACE reads. The sample includes 400,000 to 500,000 distinct CDR3 sequences, 20% of them seen just once. Sequencing was done on a sample of PBMCs or a T cell subset sorted from them (not recorded which). The source of these receptors is an adult woman who had mild COVID-19 (a few samples of this study predate the infection). Cell type and time point are not known. CDR3s include the opening cysteine and the closing phenylalanine or tryptophan. Fields, in order: CDR3 DNA, CDR3 protein, V gene, clone size, D gene, J gene. The D gene is left open where the match is weak. Some rows mark clone size as missing; the rest say once, few, many or name a class of expanded clone.

TGCGCCAGCAGCCAATCCTCGAGGTTTGGGGAAGCTGAAGCTTTCTTT	CASSQSSRFGEAEAFF	TRBV4-1	-	-	TRBJ1-1
TGTGCCAGCAGCTTCGGACTAGCGTACAATGAGCAGTTCTTC	CASSFGLAYNEQFF	TRBV7-8	-	TRBD2	TRBJ2-1
TGTGCCAGCAGCGCATGGACGGAGAACACTGAAGCTTTCTTT	CASSAWTENTEAFF	TRBV7-9	few	-	TRBJ1-1
TGTGCCAGCAGCCAAGTAAGCGGAGGAGCCTACAATGAGCAGTTCTTC	CASSQVSGGAYNEQFF	TRBV3-1	few	-	TRBJ2-1
TGTGCCAGCAGTTTAGGAGGGACCGGATTCTACGAGCAGTACTTC	CASSLGGTGFYEQYF	TRBV12-3/TRBV12-4	few	-	TRBJ2-7
TGTGCCAGCAGTCTCGGGACAGGGGTTGCCTACGAGCAGTACTTC	CASSLGTGVAYEQYF	TRBV27	-	TRBD1	TRBJ2-7
TGTGCCAGCTCACCTTTATTTCGGGGGGACTCCTACAATGAGCAGTTCTTC	CASSPLFRGDSYNEQFF	TRBV18	many	TRBD2	TRBJ2-1
TGTGCCAGCAGTTTCGCAGGGGGCCGTTCCTACGAGCAGTACTTC	CASSFAGGRSYEQYF	TRBV25-1	few	TRBD1	TRBJ2-7
TGTGCCAGCAGCCTTTTGGTTGGGGCGGGACAGGGGAGTAACACTGAAGCTTTCTTT	CASSLLVGAGQGSNTEAFF	TRBV7-8	-	TRBD1	TRBJ1-1
TGTGCCAGCAGTGCGATGGGGCGACAGGGGTCCTACGAGCAGTACTTC	CASSAMGRQGSYEQYF	TRBV7-2	-	TRBD1	TRBJ2-7
TGTGCCAGCAGCTTCATCTGGAAACCGACAGAAGGAGCTTTCTTT	CASSFIWKPTEGAFF	TRBV5-6	-	-	TRBJ1-1
TGTGCCAGCAGCTTACCATCCCGTTTCGAGCAGTACTTC	CASSLPSRFEQYF	TRBV7-9	-	-	TRBJ2-7
TGTGCCAGCTCACTTAGGACGGACAGGGCGTATCAGCCCCAGCATTTT	CASSLRTDRAYQPQHF	TRBV18	-	TRBD1	TRBJ1-5
TGTGCCAGCAGTTGGACTAGCGGCTACACAGATACGCAGTATTTT	CASSWTSGYTDTQYF	TRBV2	-	TRBD2	TRBJ2-3
TGTGCCAGCAGCCAAGTAATGGCAGACACAGATACGCAGTATTTT	CASSQVMADTDTQYF	TRBV3-1	-	-	TRBJ2-3
TGTGCTAGTGGTTTGGACGCCGGGGAGACCCAGTACTTC	CASGLDAGETQYF	TRBV12-5	few	-	TRBJ2-5
TGTGCCAGCAGCTTAGGAGGAGGAATTAACACTGAAGCTTTCTTT	CASSLGGGINTEAFF	TRBV7-9	few	-	TRBJ1-1
TGTGCCAGCACCGACTACCACAATGAGCAGTTCTTC	CASTDYHNEQFF	TRBV6-2/TRBV6-3	once	-	TRBJ2-1
TGTGCCAGCAGTGGGGTAGCGGAACCGAACACCGGGGAGCTGTTTTTT	CASSGVAEPNTGELFF	TRBV25-1	many	-	TRBJ2-2
TGTGCCAGCAGCAAGCGGGACCGCACAGATACGCAGTATTTT	CASSKRDRTDTQYF	TRBV6-6	few	TRBD2	TRBJ2-3
TGTGCCAGCAGCTTGGCAGGGGGCATCGGGGAGCTGTTTTTT	CASSLAGGIGELFF	TRBV7-9	-	TRBD1	TRBJ2-2
TGCGCCAGCAGCTGGACCGGGGGACTGAGCTCCTTC	CASSWTGGLSSF	TRBV5-1	many	-	TRBJ1-2
TGTGCCATCAGTGAGACAGGGGGTCCCTACGAGCAGTACTTC	CAISETGGPYEQYF	TRBV10-3	few	TRBD1	TRBJ2-7
TGTGCCAGCGGACGGGACAGGGCCCCCAATGAGCAGTTCTTC	CASGRDRAPNEQFF	TRBV2	few	TRBD1	TRBJ2-1
TGTGCCAGCAGCACGATCAGGGGGCCTAGCACAGATACGCAGTATTTT	CASSTIRGPSTDTQYF	TRBV4-2	-	TRBD1	TRBJ2-3
TGCGCGGTGAACACTGAAGCTTTCTTT	CAVNTEAFF	TRBV7-8	-	-	TRBJ1-1
TGTGCCAGCAGCTGGACAGGGGGCGTGAACACTGAAGCTTTCTTT	CASSWTGGVNTEAFF	TRBV7-9	-	TRBD1	TRBJ1-1
TGTGCCAGCAGCTTAGTAGGTTGGTCCCCGCGAGAGACCCAGTACTTC	CASSLVGWSPRETQYF	TRBV11-2	few	-	TRBJ2-5
TGTGCCAGCAGTGAAGCGCGTGGAGTGGGAAACACCATATATTTT	CASSEARGVGNTIYF	TRBV6-1	-	-	TRBJ1-3
TGTGCCAGCACTCCGAACGGCTGGGGGGACACTGAAGCTTTCTTT	CASTPNGWGDTEAFF	TRBV25-1	few	-	TRBJ1-1
TGTGCCTGGGGAGGCTCTGTTCCCTACGGGCAGTACTTC	CAWGGSVPYGQYF	TRBV30	-	-	TRBJ2-7
TGTGCCAGCAGCCAACCGTCTGGGAGTTTTTATTTT	CASSQPSGSFYF	TRBV3-1	-	-	TRBJ2-3
TGTGCCAGCAGCTTGACAGGGATGATCACTGAAGCTTTCTTT	CASSLTGMITEAFF	TRBV5-4	-	-	TRBJ1-1
TGTGCCAGCAGCCCGCAGCCTAGCGGGAGTCTATACGAGCAGTACTTC	CASSPQPSGSLYEQYF	TRBV11-2	-	TRBD2	TRBJ2-7
TGTGCCAGCAGCCTCCAGGTTAACTATGGCTACACCTTC	CASSLQVNYGYTF	TRBV9	-	-	TRBJ1-2
TGTGCCAGCAGCGTCCGGATGGAGAACACTGAAGCTTTCTTT	CASSVRMENTEAFF	TRBV9	-	-	TRBJ1-1
TGTGCCAGCAGTTGGAGCGGGAAAGAGACCCAGTACTTC	CASSWSGKETQYF	TRBV28	few	TRBD2	TRBJ2-5
TGTGCCAGCAGCTTGGCAATGAGGGTCCCTGACTATGGCTACACCTTC	CASSLAMRVPDYGYTF	TRBV5-6	once	-	TRBJ1-2